What follows are 10 T cell receptor beta chains derived from one specimen sequenced in a study of T cell repertoires in cytomegalovirus infection. Via MiXCR, TCRdb re-called the reads, giving one row per CDR3 protein. The sample includes a few hundred thousand distinct CDR3 sequences, about 13% of them seen just once. The sequenced sample consisted of PBMCs. These receptors came from a human donor in good health (CMV status not recorded). Some clones in this sample may be carry-over from other donors' samples.

This clonotype appeared a few times. The chain combines TRBV2 with TRBJ1-1, with 10 bases aligning to TRBD1. There are 16 residues in the CDR3. Trimming at V came to 3 bases and at J to 3 bases, leaving 7 bases not matched to a gene. Germline V gene data show CDR1 as SNHLY and CDR2 as FYNNEI. The CDR3 is CASSDGDRGLDTEAFF. CDR3 coding DNA: TGTGCCAGCAGTGATGGCGACAGGGGGCTGGACACTGAAGCTTTCTTT.

The chain has TRBV7-6 and TRBJ2-2; TRBD2 matches 8 bases. Germline V gives CDR1 SGHVS, CDR2 FNYEAQ. The CDR3 contains 16 residues. After removal of 5 bases from V and 0 bases from J, the junction contained 5 bases not matched to a gene. The CDR3 sequence: CASSPVAGTNTGELFF. In DNA form, the CDR3 reads TGTGCCAGCAGCCCGGTAGCGGGGACGAACACCGGGGAGCTGTTTTTT.

The V and J genes are TRBV4-3 and TRBJ2-7; 11 nucleotides agree with TRBD1. Germline V lookup: CDR1 LGHNA, CDR2 YSLEER. V shed 3 bases and J 6 bases; nucleotides not matched to a gene: 1. There are 13 residues in the CDR3. In DNA, the CDR3 is TGCGCCAGCAGCCACGGGACAGGGGGCGAGCAGTACTTC. Amino acids: CASSHGTGGEQYF.

This sequence joins TRBV25-1 and TRBJ1-5; D gene unclear. Germline V gene data show CDR1 as MGHDK and CDR2 as SYGVNS. The germline V and J ends were trimmed by 4 bases and 1 base, with 5 bases remaining between them. The CDR3 is 13 amino acids. CDR3 coding DNA: TGTGCCAGCAGTGGTGGGAGCAATCAGCCCCAGCATTTT. Residues: CASSGGSNQPQHF.

This clonotype was counted only a few times. The chain is built from TRBV29-1 and TRBJ2-7; the D is unclear. V lost 2 bases and J lost 1, with 15 bases in between. Germline V CDR1 and CDR2: SQVTM, ANQGSEA. The CDR3 sequence is 15 residues long. CDR3 amino acids: CSVEYPVGLSYEQYF. In DNA, the CDR3 is TGCAGCGTTGAATATCCGGTAGGGCTTTCCTACGAGCAGTACTTC.

This clonotype was seen repeatedly, ten times or more. V gene TRBV28 combines with J gene TRBJ1-2; D gene unclear. The length of the CDR3 is 11 residues. CDR1 MDHEN and CDR2 SYDVKM come from the germline V gene. Trimming took 3 bases from V and 8 from J, leaving 7 bases between them. CDR3 in amino acids: CASSFAWGYTF. The DNA for the CDR3 is TGTGCCAGCAGTTTTGCGTGGGGCTACACCTTC.

This clonotype was detected a few times. The rearrangement joins TRBV28 to TRBJ1-1, with D perhaps TRBD1 (5 bases). Germline V lookup: CDR1 MDHEN, CDR2 SYDVKM. Deletions cut 5 bases from V and 5 bases from J, with 18 bases between. CDR3 length: 15 residues. CDR3 in amino acids: CASSLQAAGETEAFF. In DNA, the CDR3 is TGTGCCAGCAGTCTTCAAGCGGCGGGGGAGACTGAAGCTTTCTTT.

This clonotype appeared many times. The gene calls are TRBV10-3 and TRBJ2-3, with D hard to call. The V gene lost 5 bases and the J gene lost 0 bases, with 6 bases spanning the gap. CDR3 length: 13 amino acids. Looked up from germline, CDR1 is ENHRY and CDR2 is SYGVKD. In DNA, the CDR3 is TGTGCCATCAGTCGACAAAGCACAGATACGCAGTATTTT. This sequence encodes CAISRQSTDTQYF.

This clonotype was observed many times. The J gene is TRBJ1-2, the V gene TRBV7-2, with D maybe TRBD1 (6 bases). Germline V gives CDR1 SGHTA, CDR2 FQGNSA. The V end lost 5 bases, the J end lost 10 bases, and 17 bases lay between the germline ends. The CDR3 runs 13 residues. The CDR3 DNA follows: TGTGCCAGCAGCCTAGAACAGGGCTGGGTCTACACCTTC. It specifies CASSLEQGWVYTF.

The gene calls are TRBV7-2 and TRBJ2-7, with 8 bases lining up with TRBD2. CDR3 size: 15 residues. From germline, CDR1 is SGHTA and CDR2 FQGNSA. Unmatched junction bases numbered 10, after V lost 5 bases and J lost 4 bases. CDR3 coding DNA: TGTGCCAGCAGCCGGGAAGCGGGAGAACGTTACGAGCAGTACTTC. Translated: CASSREAGERYEQYF.